The clone carrying this T cell receptor (beta chain) was observed a single time. Source study methods: Amplified reference gene primers provided the basis for estimating nucleated cell counts. Here immunoSEQ multiplex PCR was the method, and the copy in TCRdb shows in-frame clones only, minus some. D and trimming were read from the DNA, whereas the V and J calls and clone size are those reported in that table. The data hold some 70,000 clones, with roughly 90% observed a single time. The source of the sample is a study of blood T cell repertoires in COVID-19. Study information: COVID-19 samples, acute and convalescent, were from the United States, Italy and Spain. PBMCs, B-cell-depleted T cells, or T cells were the source of the cDNA or gDNA that made up the material.

There are 15 residues in the CDR3. Germline assignment: CDR1 SGDLS and CDR2 YYNGEE. The V segment lost 3 bases and the J segment 9 bases; nucleotides outside the gene matches: 11. This sequence was found in a man aged 30 to 45 with acute or convalescent COVID-19. The V and J genes are TRBV9 and TRBJ2-1; 8 positions match TRBD2. Sequencing used peripheral blood. CDR3 loop: CASSADGLALGEQFF. The CDR3 DNA sequence: TGTGCCAGCAGCGCCGACGGACTAGCACTCGGTGAGCAGTTCTTC.